This entry lists 15 T cell receptor beta chains sequenced from one sample in a study of Ad26.COV2.S vaccination and SARS-CoV-2 variants. As for treatment: some 19 received Ad26.COV2.S at low or high dose, single or two shots; about 5 received placebo; per-sample allocation not given. Vaccine and placebo recipients were sampled on day 63 after the first injection. TCRdb's table, derived via immunoSEQ multiplex PCR, lists solely in-frame clones and lacks some. This table holds roughly 300,000 clones, about 89% found once. The sample was peripheral blood, taken in a trial of Ad26.COV2.S vaccine versus placebo. The receptors were sampled from a person aged 18-65 years who received the Ad26.COV2.S COVID-19 vaccine or a placebo.

This clone was observed a handful of times. This chain links TRBV4-2 with TRBJ1-1; 7 nucleotides match TRBD1. The CDR3 length is 14 residues. Germline V gene sequence: CDR1 LGHNA, CDR2 YNFKEQ. Trimming took 3 bases from V and 5 from J; bases not matched to a gene: 6. The CDR3 bases are TGTGCCAGCAGCCAGACAGGGTCGGGGACTGAAGCTTTCTTT. Translating it yields CASSQTGSGTEAFF.

V and J are TRBV27 and TRBJ2-1; no clear D gene. Trimming took 0 bases from V and 8 from J, leaving 17 bases between them. Germline lookup yields CDR1 MNHEY and CDR2 SMNVEV (reference sequence). This CDR3 has 16 residues. The CDR3 coding sequence is TGTGCCAGCAGTTTATCGGCGCGCATCCTAACCCATGAGCAGTTCTTC. This encodes CASSLSARILTHEQFF.

This clone came up once. The rearrangement joins TRBV6-1 to TRBJ1-4; TRBD1 is a possible D gene (6 bases). V lost 1 base and J lost 8, with 17 bases in between. This CDR3 has 16 residues. Germline V gives CDR1 MNHNS, CDR2 SASEGT. CDR3 nucleotide sequence: TGTGCCAGCAGTGAAGAAGAGGGGGGGCTTAAAGAAAAACTGTTTTTT. As protein: CASSEEEGGLKEKLFF.

DNA of the CDR3: TGCGCCAGCAGCTTATACGGGGACCACTACGAGCAGTACTTC. Translated, it gives CASSLYGDHYEQYF. V and J are TRBV5-1 and TRBJ2-7, with D possibly being TRBD1 or TRBD2 (5 bases each). CDR1 is SGHRS, CDR2 YFSETQ, per germline. V dropped 2 bases and J dropped 3 bases, with 12 bases sitting between them. The CDR3 is 14 amino acids.

The genes are TRBV3-1 (or the pseudogene TRBV3-2) and TRBJ1-1, with TRBD1 identical over 10 bases. V shed 1 base and J 5 bases; nucleotides not matched to a gene: 4. CDR1 is LGHDT and CDR2 is YNNKEL in the germline V gene (reference sequence). This CDR3 has 15 residues. CDR3 loop: CASSQGQGARTEAFF. CDR3 in DNA: TGTGCCAGCAGCCAAGGACAGGGGGCAAGGACTGAAGCTTTCTTT.

This chain connects TRBV14 to TRBJ1-2; TRBD1 aligns across 9 bases. CDR1 is SGHDN, CDR2 FVKESK, per germline. The junction had 6 bases not matched to a gene; V was cut back by 2 bases and J by 8 bases. This CDR3 comprises 14 residues. CDR3 residues: CASSQQGTGPGYTF. CDR3 nucleotide sequence: TGTGCCAGCAGCCAACAAGGGACAGGGCCCGGCTACACCTTC. The complete variable domain, with remaining parts taken from reference TRBV14 and TRBJ1-2, reads EAGVTQFPSHSVIEKGQTVTLRCDPISGHDNLYWYRRVMGKEIKFLLHFVKESKQDESGMPNNRFLAERTGGTYSTLKVQPAELEDSGVYFCASSQQGTGPGYTFGSGTRLTVV.

The chain combines TRBV7-9 with TRBJ2-1, with TRBD2 identical over 7 bases. J gave up 8 bases and V 0 bases, and 1 base lay outside the gene matches. CDR3 length equals 13 residues. Germline loops: CDR1 SEHNR, CDR2 FQNEAQ (reference sequence). The CDR3 DNA reads as TGTGCCAGCAGCTTAGCGGGGGGGTATGAGCAGTTCTTC. Residues: CASSLAGGYEQFF.

This chain uses TRBV2 with TRBJ1-4; TRBD1 aligns across 8 bases. CDR3 length equals 15 residues. After removal of 6 bases from V and 4 bases from J, the junction contained 7 bases not matched to a gene. Germline-derived CDR1 and CDR2 are SNHLY and FYNNEI. CDR3 in amino acids: CASRRDRFDNEKLFF. The CDR3 DNA reads TGTGCCAGCAGAAGGGACAGGTTTGATAATGAAAAACTGTTTTTT.

The genes are TRBV19 and TRBJ1-4; D may be TRBD1 (5 bases). This CDR3 is built from 15 residues. Germline V CDR1 and CDR2: LNHDA, SQIVND (reference sequence). Trimming shortened V by 5 bases and J by 5 bases, and 15 bases separated the two germline ends. CDR3 nucleotide sequence: TGTGCCAGTAGTCCTTCCCGGGACTCGAATGAAAAACTGTTTTTT. Translating it yields CASSPSRDSNEKLFF.

The table lists this clone with a count of one. The V and J genes are TRBV4-1 and TRBJ2-3, with D possibly TRBD2 on 6 matching bases. The V end was cut by 1 base, the J end by 0 bases, with 11 bases between. The CDR3 length is 16 residues. From germline, CDR1 is MGHRA and CDR2 YSYEKL. CDR3 nucleotides: TGCGCCAGCAGCCAAGCGATGGGGGGAAGCACAGATACGCAGTATTTT. It yields the protein CASSQAMGGSTDTQYF.

V and J are TRBV7-2 and TRBJ1-4; 8 nucleotides match TRBD1. The CDR3 has 19 amino acids. Trimming cost V 2 bases and J 3 bases; bases outside gene matches: 14. CDR1 SGHTA and CDR2 FQGNSA come from the germline V gene. The CDR3 DNA sequence: TGTGCCAGCAGCTTAATCCCCTGGACAGGGAAGACATCTAATGAAAAACTGTTTTTT. This encodes CASSLIPWTGKTSNEKLFF.

The chain is built from TRBV6-1 and TRBJ1-3; possible D gene TRBD1, 5 bases. Between the trimmed V and J ends, which lost 1 base and 4 bases, there was a span of 11 bases. The CDR3 loop spans 15 amino acids. CDR1 MNHNS and CDR2 SASEGT come from the germline V gene. In DNA form, the CDR3 reads TGTGCCAGCAGTGAAGGTGGTGCAGGGGGAAACACCATATATTTT. Translating it yields CASSEGGAGGNTIYF.

This chain connects TRBV11-2 to TRBJ1-5, with D perhaps TRBD1 (6 bases). The V end lost 5 bases, the J end lost 6 bases, and 20 bases lay between the germline ends. This CDR3 region has 16 residues. CDR1 is SGHAT, CDR2 FQNNGV, per germline. CDR3 protein: CASSPGVRGIGQPQHF. For the CDR3, the DNA is TGTGCCAGCAGCCCCGGGGTCAGGGGCATCGGTCAGCCCCAGCATTTT.

The rearrangement uses TRBV27 and TRBJ2-2, with 8 bases aligning to TRBD1. J lost 7 bases, V lost 6 bases, and 10 bases had no gene match. Germline CDR1 is MNHEY and CDR2 is SMNVEV (reference sequence). The CDR3 length is 15 residues. CDR3 DNA: TGTGCCAGCAGACCAGGGCAGGGGGCGATCGGGGAGCTGTTTTTT. Residues: CASRPGQGAIGELFF.

The J gene is TRBJ2-2, the V gene TRBV18, with a tentative D call TRBD2 (6 bases). The CDR3 is made up of 17 amino acids. Per germline, CDR1 KGHSH and CDR2 LQKENI. V gave up 3 bases and J gave up 4 bases, with 18 bases separating them. The CDR3 DNA follows: TGTGCCAGCTCACCTATCTTACTAGCCGGTCTCACCGGGGAGCTGTTTTTT. Protein product: CASSPILLAGLTGELFF. The full variable domain, rest sourced from reference TRBV18 and TRBJ2-2, is NAGVMQNPRHLVRRRGQEARLRCSPMKGHSHVYWYRQLPEEGLKFMVYLQKENIIDESGMPKERFSAEFPKEGPSILRIQQVVRGDSAAYFCASSPILLAGLTGELFFGEGSRLTVL.